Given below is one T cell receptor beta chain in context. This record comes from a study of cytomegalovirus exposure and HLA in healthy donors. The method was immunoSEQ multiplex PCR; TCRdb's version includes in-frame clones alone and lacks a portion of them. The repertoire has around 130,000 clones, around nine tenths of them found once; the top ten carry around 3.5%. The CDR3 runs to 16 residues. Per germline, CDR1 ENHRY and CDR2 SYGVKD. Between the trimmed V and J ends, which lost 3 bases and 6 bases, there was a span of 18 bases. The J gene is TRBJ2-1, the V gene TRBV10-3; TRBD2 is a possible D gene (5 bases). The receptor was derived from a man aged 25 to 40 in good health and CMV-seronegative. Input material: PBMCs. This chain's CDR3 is CAISDGLTPPGNEQFF. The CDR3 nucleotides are TGTGCCATCAGTGACGGACTGACGCCCCCGGGCAATGAGCAGTTCTTC.